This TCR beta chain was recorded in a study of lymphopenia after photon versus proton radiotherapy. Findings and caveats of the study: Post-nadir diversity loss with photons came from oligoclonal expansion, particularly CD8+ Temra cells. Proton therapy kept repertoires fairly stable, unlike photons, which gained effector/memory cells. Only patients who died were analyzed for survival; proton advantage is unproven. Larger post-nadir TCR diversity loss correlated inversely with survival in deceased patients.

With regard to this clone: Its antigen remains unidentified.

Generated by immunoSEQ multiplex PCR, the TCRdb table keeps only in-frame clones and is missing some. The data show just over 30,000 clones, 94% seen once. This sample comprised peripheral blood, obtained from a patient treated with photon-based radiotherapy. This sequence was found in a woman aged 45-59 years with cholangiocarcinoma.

CDR3 in amino acids: CASSQTSVTDEQYF. The CDR3 DNA sequence: TGTGCCAGCTCACAGACTAGCGTTACGGACGAGCAGTACTTC. The chain recombines TRBV18 with TRBJ2-7, with TRBD2 matching over 8 bases. The ends lost 4 bases at V and 5 bases at J; junction bases unmatched: 7. This CDR3 has 14 amino acids. Germline CDR1 and CDR2: KGHSH and LQKENI.